The 6 T cell receptor beta chains below all came from one sample that was sequenced in a study of shared clonotypes between healthy human individuals. Produced via immunoSEQ multiplex PCR; TCRdb's table is partial and in-frame only. The sample consists of about 1,500,000 clones, roughly 96% of them appearing once. Sequencing input: naive CD4+ T cells sorted from blood. The subset is: CD45RA+ positively selected. Source of these receptors: a man aged 25-40 years in good health.

This clone was found a few times. The chain employs TRBV2 and TRBJ2-1; no definite D call. V was shortened by 7 bases and J by 6 bases, with 13 bases between the two germline ends. The CDR3 runs 13 residues. Germline lookup yields CDR1 SNHLY and CDR2 FYNNEI. The CDR3 region has the DNA TGTGCCAGCATGGGCTTATCGGTCAATGAGCAGTTCTTC. This encodes CASMGLSVNEQFF.

This chain connects TRBV13 to TRBJ2-5; TRBD1 matches at 9 bases. The junction had 8 bases not matched to a gene; V was cut back by 7 bases and J by 5 bases. CDR1 and CDR2 from the germline V gene are PRHDT and FYEKMQ (reference sequence). The CDR3 runs to 14 residues. CDR3 coding DNA: TGTGCCAGCACCCCGGGACAGGGTTTGGAGACCCAGTACTTC. It encodes CASTPGQGLETQYF.

This clone showed up just a few times. This chain connects TRBV13 to TRBJ2-1; TRBD2 matches 11 bases. V shed 3 bases and J 10 bases; nucleotides not matched to a gene: 14. This CDR3 spans 17 amino acids. CDR1 PRHDT and CDR2 FYEKMQ come from the germline V gene (reference sequence). CDR3: CASSLLPGLAAGREQFF. The DNA for the CDR3 is TGTGCCAGCAGCTTGCTACCGGGACTAGCGGCAGGCAGGGAGCAGTTCTTC.

The chain joins TRBV7-9 to TRBJ2-7; TRBD2 is a possible D gene (5 bases). CDR1 SEHNR and CDR2 FQNEAQ come from the germline V gene (reference sequence). V was cut by 4 bases and J by 2 bases, with 9 bases left in between. The CDR3 is 13 amino acids. The CDR3 spells CASSSGSTYEQYF. In DNA, the CDR3 is TGTGCCAGCAGCTCGGGATCGACCTACGAGCAGTACTTC.

The chain recombines TRBV14 with TRBJ2-5, with D possibly TRBD2 on 6 matching bases. Germline loops: CDR1 SGHDN, CDR2 FVKESK. V lost 5 bases and J lost 5, with 15 bases in between. CDR3 size: 14 residues. In DNA, the CDR3 is TGTGCCAGCAGCGCTGGCGGGATATGGGAGACCCAGTACTTC. This encodes CASSAGGIWETQYF. Full variable domain (remainder filled in from reference TRBV14 and TRBJ2-5): EAGVTQFPSHSVIEKGQTVTLRCDPISGHDNLYWYRRVMGKEIKFLLHFVKESKQDESGMPNNRFLAERTGGTYSTLKVQPAELEDSGVYFCASSAGGIWETQYFGPGTRLLVL.

V gene TRBV11-2 combines with J gene TRBJ2-3; D perhaps matches TRBD2 (5 bases). This CDR3 has 15 residues. The V and J ends lost 5 bases and 2 bases respectively, with 14 bases between them. CDR1 and CDR2 (germline): SGHAT, FQNNGV. Here the CDR3 reads CASSPPSRATDTQYF. For the CDR3, the DNA is TGTGCCAGCAGCCCCCCCTCGCGGGCCACAGATACGCAGTATTTT.